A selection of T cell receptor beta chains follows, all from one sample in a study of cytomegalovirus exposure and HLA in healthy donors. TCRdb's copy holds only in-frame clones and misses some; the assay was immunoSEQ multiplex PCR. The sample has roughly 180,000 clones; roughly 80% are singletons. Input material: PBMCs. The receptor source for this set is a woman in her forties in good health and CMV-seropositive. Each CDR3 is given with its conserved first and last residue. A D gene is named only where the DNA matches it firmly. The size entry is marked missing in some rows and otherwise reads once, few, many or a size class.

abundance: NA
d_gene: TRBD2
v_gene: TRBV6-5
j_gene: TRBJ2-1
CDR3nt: TGTGCCAGCAGAACCGGGACTAGCGTGTACAATGAGCAGTTCTTC
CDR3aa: CASRTGTSVYNEQFF

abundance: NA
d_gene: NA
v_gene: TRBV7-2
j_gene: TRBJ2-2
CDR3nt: TGTGCCAGCAGCTTAGTTCCCCCTCTAGCAGCTGAATCCGGGGAGCTGTTTTTT
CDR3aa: CASSLVPPLAAESGELFF

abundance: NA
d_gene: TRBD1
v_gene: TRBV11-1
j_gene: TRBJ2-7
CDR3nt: TGTGCCAGCAGACGCGGGACAGGGGGGTACGAGCAGTACTTC
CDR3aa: CASRRGTGGYEQYF

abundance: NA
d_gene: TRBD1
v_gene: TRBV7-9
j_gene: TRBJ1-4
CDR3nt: TGTGCCAGCAGCCCCCGATACAGGGGTGGTGAAAAACTGTTTTTT
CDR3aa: CASSPRYRGGEKLFF

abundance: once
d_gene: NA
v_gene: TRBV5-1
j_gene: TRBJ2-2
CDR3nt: TGCGCCAGCAGCTTCGCGCGGGGGAACACCGGGGAGCTGTTTTTT
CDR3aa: CASSFARGNTGELFF

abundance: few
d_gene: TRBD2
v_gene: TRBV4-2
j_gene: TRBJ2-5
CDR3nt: TGTGCCAGCAGCCAATCCCCCAACGCGGCTAGCGGGAGGAGGGTCCAAGAGACCCAGTACTTC
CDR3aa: CASSQSPNAASGRRVQETQYF

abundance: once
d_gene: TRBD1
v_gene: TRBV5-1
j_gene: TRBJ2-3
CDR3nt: TGCGCCAGCAGCCCCCAGGGGGCGCAGGGAGATACGCAGTATTTT
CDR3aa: CASSPQGAQGDTQYF

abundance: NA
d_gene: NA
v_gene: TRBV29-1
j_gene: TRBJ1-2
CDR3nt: TGCAGCGTAGCCGGGACAACCGACTATGGCTACACCTTC
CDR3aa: CSVAGTTDYGYTF

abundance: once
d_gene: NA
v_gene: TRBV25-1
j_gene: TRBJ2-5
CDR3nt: TGTGCCAGCAGTGAAATTCTCGGTGGGGCAGAGACCCAGTACTTC
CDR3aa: CASSEILGGAETQYF

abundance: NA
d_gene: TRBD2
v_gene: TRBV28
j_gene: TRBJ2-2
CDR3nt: TGTGCCAGCAGTTTGCTGATAGCGGGGGCGCTCACCGGGGAGCTGTTTTTT
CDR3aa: CASSLLIAGALTGELFF

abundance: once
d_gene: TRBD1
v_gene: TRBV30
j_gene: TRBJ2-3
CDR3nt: TGTGCCTGGACAGGGGGAGCGGCAAGATCGCAGTATTTT
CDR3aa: CAWTGGAARSQYF

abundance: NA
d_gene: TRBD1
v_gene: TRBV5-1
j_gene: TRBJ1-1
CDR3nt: TGCGCCAGCAGCTCCCCGGACAGGGGGTCGAACACTGAAGCTTTCTTT
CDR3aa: CASSSPDRGSNTEAFF

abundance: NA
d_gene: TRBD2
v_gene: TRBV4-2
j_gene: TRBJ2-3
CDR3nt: TGTGCCAGCAGCCCGGACGAGGGACTACGCGGAGGAGATACGCAGTATTTT
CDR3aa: CASSPDEGLRGGDTQYF

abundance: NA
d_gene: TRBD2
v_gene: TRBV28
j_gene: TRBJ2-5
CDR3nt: TGTGCCAGCAGTTTACTGTCAACTAGCGGGTCGGGCGAGACCCAGTACTTC
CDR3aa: CASSLLSTSGSGETQYF

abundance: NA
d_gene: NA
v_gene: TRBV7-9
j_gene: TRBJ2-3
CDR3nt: TGTGCCAGCAGCCCTCGCAGGTCCACAGATACGCAGTATTTT
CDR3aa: CASSPRRSTDTQYF

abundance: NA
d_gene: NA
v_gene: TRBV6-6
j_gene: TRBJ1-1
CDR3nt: TGTGCCAGCTCTTTTACAGGGAACACTGAAGCTTTCTTT
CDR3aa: CASSFTGNTEAFF

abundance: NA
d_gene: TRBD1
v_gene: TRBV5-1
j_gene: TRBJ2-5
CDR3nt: TGCGCCAGCAGCTTGATGGACAGGGCACAAGAGACCCAGTACTTC
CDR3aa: CASSLMDRAQETQYF

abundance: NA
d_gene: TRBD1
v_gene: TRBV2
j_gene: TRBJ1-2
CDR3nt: TGTGCCCGTCGGACAGGGGCGGGCGGCTACACCTTC
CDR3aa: CARRTGAGGYTF

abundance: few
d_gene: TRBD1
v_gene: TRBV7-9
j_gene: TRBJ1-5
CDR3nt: TGTGCCAGCAGCTTCGGGACAGGGACAAATCAGCCCCAGCATTTT
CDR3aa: CASSFGTGTNQPQHF

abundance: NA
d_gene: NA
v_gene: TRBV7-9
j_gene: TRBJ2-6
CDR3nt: TGTGCCAGCAGCTTAGGGGCAGGGATTCAGTCTGGGGCCAACGTCCTGACTTTC
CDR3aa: CASSLGAGIQSGANVLTF

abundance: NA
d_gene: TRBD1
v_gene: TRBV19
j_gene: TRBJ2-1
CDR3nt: TGTGCCAGTAACTGGGGGACAGGGGGAGGCGATGAGCAGTTCTTC
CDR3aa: CASNWGTGGGDEQFF

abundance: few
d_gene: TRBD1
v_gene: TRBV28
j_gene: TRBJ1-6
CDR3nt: TGTGCCAGCAGCCTATCACAGGGGGCGACCTATAATTCACCCCTCCACTTT
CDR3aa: CASSLSQGATYNSPLHF

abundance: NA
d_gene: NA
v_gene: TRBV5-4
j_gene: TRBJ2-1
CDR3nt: TGTGCCAGCAGCTTGCCAGGTACCTACAATGAGCAGTTCTTC
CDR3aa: CASSLPGTYNEQFF

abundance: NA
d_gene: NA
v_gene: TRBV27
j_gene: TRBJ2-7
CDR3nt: TGTGCCAGCAGTTTAGGCGGGCTCGAGCAGTACTTC
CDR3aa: CASSLGGLEQYF

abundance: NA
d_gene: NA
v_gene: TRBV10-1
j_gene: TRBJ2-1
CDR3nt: TGCGCCAGCAGTGAGTTCCAGCGGAGTAACAATGAGCAGTTCTTC
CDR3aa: CASSEFQRSNNEQFF

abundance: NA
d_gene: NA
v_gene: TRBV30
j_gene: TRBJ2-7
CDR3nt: TGTGCCTGGACCCGGGACTCCTCCTACGAGCAGTACTTC
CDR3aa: CAWTRDSSYEQYF

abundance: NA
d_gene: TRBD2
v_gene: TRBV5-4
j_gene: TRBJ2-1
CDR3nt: TGTGCCAGCAGCTTGGGACTAGCGGGAATAAATGAGCAGTTCTTC
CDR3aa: CASSLGLAGINEQFF

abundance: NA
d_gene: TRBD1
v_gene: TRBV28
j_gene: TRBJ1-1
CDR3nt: TGTGCCAGCAGTTCGGGACAGGGGGCCAGGGGGAGTACTGAAGCTTTCTTT
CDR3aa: CASSSGQGARGSTEAFF

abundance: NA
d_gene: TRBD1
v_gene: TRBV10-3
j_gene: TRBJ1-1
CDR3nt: TGTGCCATCAGGCCCGGGACAGGGGGGCTTAACACTGAAGCTTTCTTT
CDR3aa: CAIRPGTGGLNTEAFF

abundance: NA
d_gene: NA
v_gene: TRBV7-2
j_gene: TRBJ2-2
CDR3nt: TGTGCCAGCAGCTTAACAGGGAACCGGGAGCTGTTTTTT
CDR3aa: CASSLTGNRELFF

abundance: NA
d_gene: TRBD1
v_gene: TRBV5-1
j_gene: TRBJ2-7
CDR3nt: TGCGCCAGCAGCTTGACGGGACAGGGGTTCCACGAGCAGTACTTC
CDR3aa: CASSLTGQGFHEQYF

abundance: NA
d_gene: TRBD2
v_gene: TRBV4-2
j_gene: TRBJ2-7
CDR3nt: TGTGCCAGCAGCCAGACTCGGACTAGCGACTACGAGCAGTACTTC
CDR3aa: CASSQTRTSDYEQYF

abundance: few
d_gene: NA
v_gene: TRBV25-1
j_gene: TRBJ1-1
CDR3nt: TGTGCCAGCAGGAGGGGGGGGCTGATCTTTGTGGACACTGAAGCTTTCTTT
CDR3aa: CASRRGGLIFVDTEAFF

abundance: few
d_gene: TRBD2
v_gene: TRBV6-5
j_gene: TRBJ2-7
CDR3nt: TGTGCCAGCAGTTACGCGGCGGGAGCCCCCTCCTACGAGCAGTACTTC
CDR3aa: CASSYAAGAPSYEQYF

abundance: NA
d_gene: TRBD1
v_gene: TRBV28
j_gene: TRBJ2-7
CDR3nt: TGTGCCAGCAGGGACAGGGGAAGGGACTACGAGCAGTACTTC
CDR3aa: CASRDRGRDYEQYF

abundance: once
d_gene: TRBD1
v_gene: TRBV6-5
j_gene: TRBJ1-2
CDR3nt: TGTGCCAGCAGTTACTTGGACAGGGAGGCCTATGGCTACACCTTC
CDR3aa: CASSYLDREAYGYTF

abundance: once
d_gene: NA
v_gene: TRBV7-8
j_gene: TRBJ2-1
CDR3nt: TGTGCCAGCAGCCCCCGGGACTACAATGAGCAGTTCTTC
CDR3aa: CASSPRDYNEQFF

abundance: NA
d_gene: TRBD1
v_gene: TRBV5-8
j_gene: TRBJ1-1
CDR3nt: TGTGCCAGCAGCCGGGACAGGGGGAACACTGAAGCTTTCTTT
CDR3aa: CASSRDRGNTEAFF

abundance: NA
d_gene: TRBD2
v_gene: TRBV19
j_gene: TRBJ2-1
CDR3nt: TGTGCCAGTAAGACTAGCGGGAGTGGGGCCCTGTACAATGAGCAGTTCTTC
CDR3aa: CASKTSGSGALYNEQFF

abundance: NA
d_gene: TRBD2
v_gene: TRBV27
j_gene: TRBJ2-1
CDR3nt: TGTGCCAGCAGAGGGACTAGCGGCTACAATGAGCAGTTCTTC
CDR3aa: CASRGTSGYNEQFF

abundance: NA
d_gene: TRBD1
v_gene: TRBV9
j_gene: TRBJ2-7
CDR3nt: TGTGCCAGCAGCCCGGCCGGGACAGGGGGCCTTATGGTGCAGTACTTC
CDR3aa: CASSPAGTGGLMVQYF

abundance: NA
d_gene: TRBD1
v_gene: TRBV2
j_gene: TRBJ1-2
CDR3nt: TGTGCCAGCAGAGCCAACGACAGGGTTTATGGCTACACCTTC
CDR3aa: CASRANDRVYGYTF

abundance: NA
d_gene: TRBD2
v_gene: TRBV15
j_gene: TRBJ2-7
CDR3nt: TGTGCCACCAGCAGAGATCGTACGGGACTAAACGAGCAGTACTTC
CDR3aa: CATSRDRTGLNEQYF

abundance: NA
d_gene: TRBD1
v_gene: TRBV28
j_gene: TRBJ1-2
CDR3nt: TGTGCCAGCAGCAAAGGGGGCAACTATGGCTACACCTTC
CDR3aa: CASSKGGNYGYTF

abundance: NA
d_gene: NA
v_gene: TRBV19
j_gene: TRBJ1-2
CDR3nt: TGTGCCAGTAGTATAGATCTACGCTATGGCTACACCTTC
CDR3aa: CASSIDLRYGYTF

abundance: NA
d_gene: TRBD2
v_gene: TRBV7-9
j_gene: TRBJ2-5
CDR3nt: TGTGTCAGCAGCTTGCGGGAGAGTCTACAAGAGACCCAGTACTTC
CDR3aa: CVSSLRESLQETQYF

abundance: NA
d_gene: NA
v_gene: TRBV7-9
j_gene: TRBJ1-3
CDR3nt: TGTGCCAGCAGGGATACAAGGGGCTCTGGAAACACCATATATTTT
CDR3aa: CASRDTRGSGNTIYF